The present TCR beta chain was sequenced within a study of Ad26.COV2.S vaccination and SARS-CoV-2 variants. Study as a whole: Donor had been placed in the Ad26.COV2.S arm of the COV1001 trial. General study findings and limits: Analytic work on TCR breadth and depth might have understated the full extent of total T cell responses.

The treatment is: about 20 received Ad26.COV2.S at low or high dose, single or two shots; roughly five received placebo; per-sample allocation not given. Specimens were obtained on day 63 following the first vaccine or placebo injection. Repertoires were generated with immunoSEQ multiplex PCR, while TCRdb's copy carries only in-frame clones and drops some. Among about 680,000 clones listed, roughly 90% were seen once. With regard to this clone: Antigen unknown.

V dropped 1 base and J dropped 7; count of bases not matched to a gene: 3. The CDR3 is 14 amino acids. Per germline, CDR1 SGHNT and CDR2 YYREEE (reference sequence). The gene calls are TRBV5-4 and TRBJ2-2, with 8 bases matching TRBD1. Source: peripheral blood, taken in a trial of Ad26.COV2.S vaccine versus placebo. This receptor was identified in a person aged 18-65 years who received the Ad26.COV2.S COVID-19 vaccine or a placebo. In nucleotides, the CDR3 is TGTGCCAGCAGCTTGATAGGACAGGGCGGGGAGCTGTTTTTT. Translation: CASSLIGQGGELFF.